This T cell receptor (beta chain) derives from a study of identical twins. Study findings and constraints: Memory repertoires lacked the insertion deficit that abundant cord blood beta clonotypes showed. In beta out-of-frame sequences, the excess sharing between twins was weaker.

TCRdb re-analysed the 5' RACE reads in MiXCR, keeping a single row per CDR3 protein. The data hold around 490,000 distinct CDR3 sequences, with roughly an eighth observed a single time. All donors were healthy Caucasians. In its sample, this clonotype was seen a few times. Its target is not known. Germline lookup yields CDR1 SGHRS and CDR2 YFSETQ. The CDR3 extends over 16 amino acids. Trimming cost V 1 base and J 10 bases, with 21 bases left between them. These data were also filed under a second study, of yellow fever vaccine responses in identical twins.

The source of this sequence is a woman between 18 and 30 years old in good health. The sequenced material came from CD4+ T cells sorted from blood. V gene TRBV5-1 combines with J gene TRBJ2-1; a possible D gene is TRBD2 (6 bases). The CDR3 reads CASSLNWGGPQREQFF. In nucleotides, the CDR3 is TGCGCCAGCAGCTTGAACTGGGGAGGTCCACAGAGGGAGCAGTTCTTC.